Detailed here is one TCR beta chain. Its antigen is still unknown. No base quality values were provided; no much bigger clone lies one nucleotide off. The germline V gene specifies MNHNS as CDR1 and SASEGT as CDR2. The CDR3 sequence holds 14 residues, the cysteine and phenylalanine included. The read is trimmed to its CDR3 DNA, 42 bases read in frame from base 1. Clipping removes 6 bases from V and 3 bases from J, with 8 as the unmatched junction base count. The receptor library was made with PCR. The sample was run on an Illumina HiSeq 2500. To normalize quantification of the TCRbeta repertoire, the TCR libraries were built with molecular barcoding that relied on unique molecular identifiers. The raw public reads went through TCRdb reprocessing: fastp at Q25, MiXCR clone calling, in-frame beta chains kept. Each CDR3 protein gets just one entry, which takes the most common genes and DNA from the rows behind it. This sample lists around 400,000 distinct CDR3 sequences; roughly a tenth were detected once. Approximately 5% of the sample is taken by the ten largest.

The data derive from a study of T-cell reconstitution after alpha-beta-depleted transplantation in children (dated by TCRdb to between 2015 and 2016). Study-wide context: The study quantitatively tracked T-cell immune reconstitution after TCRalphabeta/CD19-depleted allogeneic hematopoietic cell transplantation in children using TCR repertoire profiling.

The sequence links TRBV6-1 to TRBJ2-7; the junction holds 7 bases that match TRBD1. The source material was PBMCs from the stem cell graft donor, sampled from the stem cell graft. This clonotype originated in a human donor who donated a stem cell graft to a child with acute myeloid leukemia. The CDR3 here reads CASSRQGTFYEQYF. Read as DNA, the sequence is TGTGCCAGCAGCCGACAGGGAACTTTCTACGAGCAGTACTTC.